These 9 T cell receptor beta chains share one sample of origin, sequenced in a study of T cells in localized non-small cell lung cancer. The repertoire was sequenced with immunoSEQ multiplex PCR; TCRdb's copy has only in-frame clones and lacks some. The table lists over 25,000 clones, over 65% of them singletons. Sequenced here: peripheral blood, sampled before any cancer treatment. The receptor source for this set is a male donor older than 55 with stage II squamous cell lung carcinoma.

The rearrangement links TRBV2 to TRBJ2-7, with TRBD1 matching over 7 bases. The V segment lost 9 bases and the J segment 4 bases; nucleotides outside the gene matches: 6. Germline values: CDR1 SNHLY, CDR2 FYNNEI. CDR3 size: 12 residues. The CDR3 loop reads CASRDRTYEQYF. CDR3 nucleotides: TGTGCCAGTCGGGACAGAACGTACGAGCAGTACTTC.

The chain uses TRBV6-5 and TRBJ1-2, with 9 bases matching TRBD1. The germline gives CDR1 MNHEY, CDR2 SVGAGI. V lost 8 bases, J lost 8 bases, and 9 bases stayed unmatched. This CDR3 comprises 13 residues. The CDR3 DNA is TGTGCCAGCGGATCGGACAGGGGACAAGGCTACACCTTC. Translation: CASGSDRGQGYTF.

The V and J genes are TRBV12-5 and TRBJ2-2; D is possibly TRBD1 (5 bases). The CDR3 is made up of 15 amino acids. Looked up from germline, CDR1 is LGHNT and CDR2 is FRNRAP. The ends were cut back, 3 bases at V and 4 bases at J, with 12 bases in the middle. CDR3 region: CASGLSSGLTGELFF. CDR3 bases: TGTGCTAGTGGTTTATCTTCAGGGCTCACCGGGGAGCTGTTTTTT.

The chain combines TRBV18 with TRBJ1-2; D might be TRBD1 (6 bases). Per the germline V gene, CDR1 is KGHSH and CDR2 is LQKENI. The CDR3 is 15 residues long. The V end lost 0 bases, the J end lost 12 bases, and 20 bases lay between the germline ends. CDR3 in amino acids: CASSPPSLPGQVDTF. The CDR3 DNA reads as TGTGCCAGCTCACCACCGAGCTTACCGGGACAAGTAGACACCTTC.

The CDR3 region is CASGPSGEQYF. The DNA for the CDR3 is TGCGCCAGCGGGCCTAGCGGAGAGCAGTACTTC. The V and J genes are TRBV10-2 and TRBJ2-5; TRBD2 matches at 7 bases. CDR1 and CDR2 from the germline V gene are WSHSY and SAAADI. CDR3 size: 11 residues. The V gene end was trimmed by 8 bases and the J gene end by 11 bases; junction bases not matched to a gene: 8.

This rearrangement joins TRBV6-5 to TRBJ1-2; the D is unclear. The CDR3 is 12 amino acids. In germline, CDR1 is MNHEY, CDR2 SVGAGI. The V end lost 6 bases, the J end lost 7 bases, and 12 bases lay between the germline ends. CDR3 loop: CASSPGLGGYTF. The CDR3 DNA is TGTGCCAGCAGCCCTGGCCTTGGTGGCTACACCTTC.

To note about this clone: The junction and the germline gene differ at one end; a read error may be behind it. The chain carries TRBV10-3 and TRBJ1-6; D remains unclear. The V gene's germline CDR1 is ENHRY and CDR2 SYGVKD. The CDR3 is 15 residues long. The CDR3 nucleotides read TGTACCATCAGTGAGCAGGCGGCGCTCGAATCACCCCTCCACTTT. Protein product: CTISEQAALESPLHF.

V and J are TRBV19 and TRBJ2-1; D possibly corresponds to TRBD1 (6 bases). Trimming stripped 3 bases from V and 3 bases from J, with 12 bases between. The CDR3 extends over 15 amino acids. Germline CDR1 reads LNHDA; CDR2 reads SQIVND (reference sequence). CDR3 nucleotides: TGTGCCAGTAGTATTCAACAGGGCATCTACAATGAGCAGTTCTTC. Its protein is CASSIQQGIYNEQFF. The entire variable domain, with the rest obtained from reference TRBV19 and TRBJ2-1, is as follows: DGGITQSPKYLFRKEGQNVTLSCEQNLNHDAMYWYRQDPGQGLRLIYYSQIVNDFQKGDIAEGYSVSREKKESFPLTVTSAQKNPTAFYLCASSIQQGIYNEQFFGPGTRLTVL.

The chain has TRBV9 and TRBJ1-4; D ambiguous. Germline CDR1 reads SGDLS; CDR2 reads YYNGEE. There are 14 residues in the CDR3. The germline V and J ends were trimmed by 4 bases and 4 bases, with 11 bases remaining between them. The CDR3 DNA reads TGTGCCAGCAGCCGGACTGGCAGTAATGAAAAACTGTTTTTT. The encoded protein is CASSRTGSNEKLFF.